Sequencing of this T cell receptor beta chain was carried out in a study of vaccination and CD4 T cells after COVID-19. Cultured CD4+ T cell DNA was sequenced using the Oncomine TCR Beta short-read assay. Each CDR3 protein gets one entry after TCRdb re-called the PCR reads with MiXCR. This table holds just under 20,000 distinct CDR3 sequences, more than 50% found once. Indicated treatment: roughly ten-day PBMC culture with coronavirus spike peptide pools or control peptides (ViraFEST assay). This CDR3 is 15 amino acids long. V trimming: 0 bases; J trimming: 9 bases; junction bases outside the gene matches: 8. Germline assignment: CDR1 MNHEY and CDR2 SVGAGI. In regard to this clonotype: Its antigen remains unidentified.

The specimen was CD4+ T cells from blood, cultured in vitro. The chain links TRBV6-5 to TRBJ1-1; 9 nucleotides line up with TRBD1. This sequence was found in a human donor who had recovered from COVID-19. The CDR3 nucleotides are TGTGCCAGCAGTTACTCTAAAGGGGGGACAGGGAAAGCTTTCTTT. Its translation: CASSYSKGGTGKAFF.